This T cell receptor (beta chain) emerged from a study of a mutant IDH1 vaccine in newly diagnosed glioma. The wider study: Of the patients given treatment, roughly 60% were male and around 40% were female, and a mean age of about 44 years was recorded. Before enrollment, the patients had been treated with radiotherapy alone, temozolomide alone, or both together. Most of them had received both.

Time point defined: week 47, end of study. A 20-mer mutant IDH1 peptide at 300 ug was injected subcutaneously with topical imiquimod. The vaccination schedule gave patients eight doses in weeks 1, 3, 5, 7, 11, 15, 19 and 23. The donor cohort comprised cases of new WHO grade 3 or 4 IDH1-mutant, ATRX-lost astrocytoma. Only in-frame clones appear in the TCRdb table, and some are missing; sequencing was by immunoSEQ multiplex PCR. The profile covers about 94,000 clones, with around 92% appearing a single time and 0.7% to 0.95% taken by the ten largest. The germline V and J ends were trimmed by 0 bases and 5 bases, with 2 bases remaining between them. Germline-derived CDR1 and CDR2 are SGDLS and YYNGEE. The CDR3 loop spans 12 amino acids. Note on this clone: Its antigen remains unidentified.

Source: PBMCs, taken from a glioma patient whose treatment included an IDH1 peptide vaccine. The receptor comes from a woman aged 50 to 60 with glioma. V is TRBV9 and J is TRBJ2-2; D gene uncertain. In DNA, the CDR3 is TGTGCCAGCAGCGTAGGAACCGGGGAGCTGTTTTTT. Its protein is CASSVGTGELFF.